This T cell receptor (beta chain) was sequenced in a study of regulatory T cells in long-lasting Graves disease. The sample's time point: persistent/refractory GD, antithyroid drugs over 5 years with positive TRAb. RNA from PBMCs was the source of the TCR library. A word on this clonotype: The antigen remains undetermined.

Study-wide points: Tissue studied was limited to peripheral blood, excluding thyroid tissue.

Combining iRepertoire HTBI primers with Arm-PCR of CDR3 regions, the authors built TCR beta libraries. MiXCR was run by TCRdb on the multiplex PCR reads, yielding one entry per CDR3 protein. Of 400,000 or so distinct CDR3 sequences in the sample, roughly 20% were seen once. The specimen was peripheral blood mononuclear cells (PBMCs), collected when the disease was refractory, from a patient treated with antithyroid drugs. The source is a female donor with Graves disease.

The CDR3 coding sequence is TGCGCCAGCAGCCAAGATCGAGTCCCAAACTATGGCTACACCTTC. Translation gives CASSQDRVPNYGYTF. The chain employs TRBV4-1 and TRBJ1-2, with D hard to call. The CDR3 consists of 15 residues. The V gene's germline CDR1 is MGHRA and CDR2 YSYEKL. Deletions cut 0 bases from V and 2 bases from J, with 10 bases between.